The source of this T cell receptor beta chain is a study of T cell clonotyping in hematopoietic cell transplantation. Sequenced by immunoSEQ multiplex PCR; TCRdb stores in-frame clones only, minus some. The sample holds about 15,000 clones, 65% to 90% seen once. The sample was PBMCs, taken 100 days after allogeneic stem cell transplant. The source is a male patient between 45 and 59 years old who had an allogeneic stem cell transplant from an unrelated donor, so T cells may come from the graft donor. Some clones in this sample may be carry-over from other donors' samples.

The chain's CDR3 is CASSYNVPGRGEKLFF. CDR3 nucleotide sequence: TGTGCCAGCAGTTACAACGTACCGGGAAGAGGAGAAAAACTGTTTTTT. The chain is built from TRBV6-5 and TRBJ1-4; D call uncertain. This CDR3 has 16 amino acids. The V end was cut by 2 bases, the J end by 8 bases, with 18 bases between. The V gene's germline CDR1 is MNHEY and CDR2 SVGAGI.